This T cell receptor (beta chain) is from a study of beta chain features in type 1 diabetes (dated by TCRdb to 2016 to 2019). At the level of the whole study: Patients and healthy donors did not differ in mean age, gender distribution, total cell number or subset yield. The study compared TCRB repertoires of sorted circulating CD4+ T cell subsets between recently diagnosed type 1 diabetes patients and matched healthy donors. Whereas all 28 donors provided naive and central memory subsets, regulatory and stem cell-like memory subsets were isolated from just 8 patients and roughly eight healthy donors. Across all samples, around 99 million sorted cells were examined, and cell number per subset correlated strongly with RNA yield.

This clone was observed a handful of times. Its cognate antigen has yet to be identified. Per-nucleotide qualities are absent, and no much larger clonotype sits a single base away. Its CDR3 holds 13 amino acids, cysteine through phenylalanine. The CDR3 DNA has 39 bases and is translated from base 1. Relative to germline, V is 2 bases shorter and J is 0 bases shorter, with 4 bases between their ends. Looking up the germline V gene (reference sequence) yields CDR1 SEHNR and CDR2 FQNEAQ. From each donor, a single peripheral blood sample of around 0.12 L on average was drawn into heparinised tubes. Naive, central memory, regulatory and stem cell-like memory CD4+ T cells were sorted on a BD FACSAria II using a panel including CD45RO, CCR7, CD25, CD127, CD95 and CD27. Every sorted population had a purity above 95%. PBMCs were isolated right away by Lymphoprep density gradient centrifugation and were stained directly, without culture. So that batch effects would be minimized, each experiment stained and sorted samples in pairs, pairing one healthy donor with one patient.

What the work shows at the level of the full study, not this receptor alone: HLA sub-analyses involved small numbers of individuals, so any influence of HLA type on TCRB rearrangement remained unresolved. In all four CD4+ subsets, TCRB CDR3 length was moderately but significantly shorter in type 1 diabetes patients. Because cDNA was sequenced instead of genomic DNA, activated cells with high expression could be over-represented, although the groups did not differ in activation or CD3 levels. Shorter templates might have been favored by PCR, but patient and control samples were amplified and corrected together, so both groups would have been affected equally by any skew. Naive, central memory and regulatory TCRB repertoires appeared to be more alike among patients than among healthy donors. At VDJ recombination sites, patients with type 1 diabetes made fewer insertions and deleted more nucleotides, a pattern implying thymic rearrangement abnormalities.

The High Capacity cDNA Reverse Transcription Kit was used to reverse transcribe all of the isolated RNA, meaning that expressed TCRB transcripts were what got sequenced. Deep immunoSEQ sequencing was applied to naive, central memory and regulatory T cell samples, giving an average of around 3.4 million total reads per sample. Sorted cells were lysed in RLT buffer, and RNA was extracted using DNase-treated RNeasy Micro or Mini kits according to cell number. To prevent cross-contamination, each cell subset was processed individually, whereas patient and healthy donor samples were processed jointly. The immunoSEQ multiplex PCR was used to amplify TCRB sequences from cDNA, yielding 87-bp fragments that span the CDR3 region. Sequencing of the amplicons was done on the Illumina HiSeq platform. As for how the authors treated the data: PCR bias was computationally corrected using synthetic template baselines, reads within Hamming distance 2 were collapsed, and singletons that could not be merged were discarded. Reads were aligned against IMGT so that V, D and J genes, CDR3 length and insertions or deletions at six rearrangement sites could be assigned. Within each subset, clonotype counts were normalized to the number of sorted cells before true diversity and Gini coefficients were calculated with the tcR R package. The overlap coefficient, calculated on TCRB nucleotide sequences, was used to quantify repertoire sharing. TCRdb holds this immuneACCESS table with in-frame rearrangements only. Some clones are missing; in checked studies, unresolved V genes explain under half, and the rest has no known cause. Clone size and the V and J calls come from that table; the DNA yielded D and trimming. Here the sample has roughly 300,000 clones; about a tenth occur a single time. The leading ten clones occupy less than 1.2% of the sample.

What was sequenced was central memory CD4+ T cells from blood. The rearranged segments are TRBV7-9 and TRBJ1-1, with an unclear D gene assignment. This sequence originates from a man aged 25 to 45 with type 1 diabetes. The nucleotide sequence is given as TGTGCCAGCAGCTTAACGGTGAACACTGAAGCTTTCTTT. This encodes CASSLTVNTEAFF. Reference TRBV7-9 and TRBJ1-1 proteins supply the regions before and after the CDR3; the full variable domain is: DTGVSQNPRHKITKRGQNVTFRCDPISEHNRLYWYRQTLGQGPEFLTYFQNEAQLEKSRLLSDRFSAERPKGSFSTLEIQRTEQGDSAMYLCASSLTVNTEAFFGQGTRLTVV.